These T cell receptor beta chains were read from a single sample in a study of technical replicates of blood from several donors. The data were produced by immunoSEQ multiplex PCR, yet TCRdb's version contains in-frame clones alone and is incomplete. The repertoire holds tens of thousands of clones, more than 85% seen once, with around 0.36% in the top ten. The sample comprised T cells isolated from PBMCs. The receptors come from a human donor in good health. CDR3s include the opening cysteine and the closing phenylalanine or tryptophan. The order of the fields is clone size, V gene, D gene, J gene, CDR3 protein, CDR3 DNA. D genes are given only for firm matches. The size field is filled for only some rows; it gives once, few, many or a size class.

abundance: once; v_gene: TRBV6-6; d_gene: TRBD2; j_gene: TRBJ2-1; CDR3aa: CASSYGGLVPNEQFF; CDR3nt: TGTGCCAGCAGTTACGGAGGACTAGTTCCTAATGAGCAGTTCTTC
abundance: -; v_gene: TRBV4-3; d_gene: -; j_gene: TRBJ1-2; CDR3aa: CASSGHRGGYTF; CDR3nt: TGCGCCAGCAGCGGGCATCGCGGGGGCTACACCTTC
abundance: few; v_gene: TRBV21-1; d_gene: -; j_gene: TRBJ1-3; CDR3aa: CAAPGAGRSPDRRNTIYF; CDR3nt: TGTGCCGCCCCTGGGGCAGGTAGGTCCCCCGACCGTCGGAACACCATATATTTT
abundance: -; v_gene: TRBV11-2; d_gene: -; j_gene: TRBJ2-1; CDR3aa: CASSLQGTGYNEQFF; CDR3nt: TGTGCCAGCAGCCTACAAGGGACTGGATACAATGAGCAGTTCTTC
abundance: -; v_gene: TRBV27; d_gene: -; j_gene: TRBJ2-7; CDR3aa: CASSLAGLGYEQYF; CDR3nt: TGTGCCAGCAGTTTAGCAGGTTTAGGCTACGAGCAGTACTTC
abundance: -; v_gene: TRBV9; d_gene: TRBD2; j_gene: TRBJ2-5; CDR3aa: CASSATSGMYQETQYF; CDR3nt: TGTGCCAGCAGCGCCACTAGCGGGATGTACCAAGAGACCCAGTACTTC
abundance: -; v_gene: TRBV7-9; d_gene: TRBD2; j_gene: TRBJ2-7; CDR3aa: CASSLGVGVPSGYYEQYF; CDR3nt: TGTGCCAGCAGCTTAGGGGTCGGGGTTCCTAGCGGTTACTACGAGCAGTACTTC
abundance: -; v_gene: TRBV30; d_gene: -; j_gene: TRBJ1-5; CDR3aa: CAWAQGVSNQPQHF; CDR3nt: TGTGCCTGGGCACAGGGAGTCAGCAATCAGCCCCAGCATTTT
abundance: -; v_gene: TRBV5-4; d_gene: TRBD2; j_gene: TRBJ2-1; CDR3aa: CASSWWTRRNNEQFF; CDR3nt: TGTGCCAGCAGCTGGTGGACTAGAAGAAACAATGAGCAGTTCTTC
abundance: -; v_gene: TRBV27; d_gene: -; j_gene: TRBJ2-2; CDR3aa: CASSSGPGTPTGELFF; CDR3nt: TGTGCCAGCAGTTCCGGACCCGGGACACCCACCGGGGAGCTGTTTTTT
abundance: -; v_gene: TRBV21-1; d_gene: -; j_gene: TRBJ1-5; CDR3aa: CASPRTSQPQHF; CDR3nt: TGTGCCAGTCCTCGTACCAGTCAGCCCCAGCATTTT
abundance: -; v_gene: TRBV30; d_gene: TRBD1; j_gene: TRBJ1-1; CDR3aa: CAWGIRQGETEAFF; CDR3nt: TGTGCCTGGGGTATTAGACAGGGAGAGACTGAAGCTTTCTTT
abundance: -; v_gene: TRBV7-6; d_gene: -; j_gene: TRBJ2-5; CDR3aa: CASSGEVDNQETQYF; CDR3nt: TGTGCCAGCAGCGGTGAAGTGGACAACCAAGAGACCCAGTACTTC
abundance: -; v_gene: TRBV27; d_gene: TRBD1; j_gene: TRBJ2-7; CDR3aa: CASSLWTGAYEQYF; CDR3nt: TGTGCCAGCAGTTTATGGACAGGGGCCTACGAGCAGTACTTC
abundance: -; v_gene: TRBV21-1; d_gene: -; j_gene: TRBJ2-2; CDR3aa: CASSIITTVGELFF; CDR3nt: TGTGCCAGCAGCATTATCACCACGGTCGGGGAGCTGTTTTTT
abundance: few; v_gene: TRBV9; d_gene: -; j_gene: TRBJ2-2; CDR3aa: CASSVAQSGELFF; CDR3nt: TGTGCCAGCAGCGTAGCTCAGTCCGGGGAGCTGTTTTTT
abundance: -; v_gene: TRBV7-6; d_gene: -; j_gene: TRBJ2-2; CDR3aa: CAPRQMNTGELFF; CDR3nt: TGTGCCCCGAGGCAGATGAACACCGGGGAGCTGTTTTTT
abundance: -; v_gene: TRBV6-5; d_gene: TRBD1; j_gene: TRBJ2-7; CDR3aa: CASSYQGDRRNEQYF; CDR3nt: TGTGCCAGCAGTTACCAGGGGGACAGGAGAAACGAGCAGTACTTC
abundance: -; v_gene: TRBV28; d_gene: TRBD2; j_gene: TRBJ2-3; CDR3aa: CASRKGGAVDTQYF; CDR3nt: TGTGCCAGTAGAAAGGGAGGGGCTGTGGATACGCAGTATTTT
abundance: -; v_gene: TRBV5-4; d_gene: TRBD2; j_gene: TRBJ2-7; CDR3aa: CASSLAGTSGILYEQYF; CDR3nt: TGTGCCAGCAGCTTGGCCGGGACTAGCGGGATTCTCTACGAGCAGTACTTC
abundance: -; v_gene: TRBV5-5; d_gene: TRBD1; j_gene: TRBJ1-4; CDR3aa: CASSLVGTENEKLFF; CDR3nt: TGTGCCAGCAGCTTGGTGGGGACAGAGAATGAAAAACTGTTTTTT
abundance: -; v_gene: TRBV4-1; d_gene: -; j_gene: TRBJ2-7; CDR3aa: CASSQLPGAYEQYF; CDR3nt: TGCGCCAGCAGCCAGCTACCGGGAGCCTACGAGCAGTACTTC
abundance: -; v_gene: TRBV5-1; d_gene: -; j_gene: TRBJ1-1; CDR3aa: CASNSGTEGFREAFF; CDR3nt: TGCGCCAGCAATTCCGGGACGGAGGGTTTTCGGGAAGCTTTCTTT
abundance: -; v_gene: TRBV5-5; d_gene: -; j_gene: TRBJ2-2; CDR3aa: CASSFTGANTGELFF; CDR3nt: TGTGCCAGCAGCTTTACGGGGGCGAACACCGGGGAGCTGTTTTTT
abundance: -; v_gene: TRBV6-5; d_gene: -; j_gene: TRBJ1-1; CDR3aa: CASSRDIRAEAFF; CDR3nt: TGTGCCAGCAGTAGGGACATTCGGGCTGAAGCTTTCTTT
abundance: -; v_gene: TRBV19; d_gene: TRBD1; j_gene: TRBJ1-2; CDR3aa: CASSGGQGAGYGYTF; CDR3nt: TGTGCCAGTAGTGGGGGACAGGGGGCTGGCTATGGCTACACCTTC
abundance: -; v_gene: TRBV9; d_gene: TRBD2; j_gene: TRBJ2-1; CDR3aa: CASSVGSSGAYNEQFF; CDR3nt: TGTGCCAGCAGCGTAGGATCTAGCGGGGCCTACAATGAGCAGTTCTTC
abundance: -; v_gene: TRBV5-6; d_gene: TRBD2; j_gene: TRBJ2-3; CDR3aa: CASGREALTDTQYF; CDR3nt: TGTGCCAGCGGACGGGAGGCCCTCACAGATACGCAGTATTTT
abundance: -; v_gene: TRBV7-2; d_gene: TRBD2; j_gene: TRBJ2-3; CDR3aa: CASSRTSAASTDTQYF; CDR3nt: TGTGCCAGCAGCCGAACTAGCGCCGCTAGCACAGATACGCAGTATTTT
abundance: -; v_gene: TRBV4-1; d_gene: TRBD1; j_gene: TRBJ2-1; CDR3aa: CASSQSTTGGAGNEQFF; CDR3nt: TGCGCCAGCAGCCAAAGTACTACAGGGGGCGCGGGAAATGAGCAGTTCTTC
abundance: once; v_gene: TRBV6-1; d_gene: TRBD1; j_gene: TRBJ1-2; CDR3aa: CASTRTGDGYTF; CDR3nt: TGTGCCAGCACCAGGACAGGGGACGGCTACACCTTC
abundance: -; v_gene: TRBV30; d_gene: -; j_gene: TRBJ1-1; CDR3aa: CAWSGETEAFF; CDR3nt: TGTGCCTGGAGTGGAGAGACTGAAGCTTTCTTT
abundance: -; v_gene: TRBV10-3; d_gene: -; j_gene: TRBJ1-1; CDR3aa: CAISALGQDEAFF; CDR3nt: TGTGCCATCAGTGCCCTGGGGCAGGATGAAGCTTTCTTT
abundance: -; v_gene: TRBV7-2; d_gene: TRBD2; j_gene: TRBJ2-7; CDR3aa: CASSPGGGYEQYF; CDR3nt: TGTGCCAGCAGTCCTGGGGGGGGCTACGAGCAGTACTTC
abundance: -; v_gene: TRBV27; d_gene: -; j_gene: TRBJ2-7; CDR3aa: CATSYEQYF; CDR3nt: TGTGCCACTTCCTACGAGCAGTACTTC
abundance: -; v_gene: TRBV4-3; d_gene: -; j_gene: TRBJ2-3; CDR3aa: CASSLRGTDTQYF; CDR3nt: TGCGCCAGCAGCCTTAGGGGGACAGATACGCAGTATTTT
abundance: -; v_gene: TRBV4-2; d_gene: -; j_gene: TRBJ1-1; CDR3aa: CASGINTEAFF; CDR3nt: TGTGCCAGCGGCATAAACACTGAAGCTTTCTTT
abundance: -; v_gene: TRBV7-3; d_gene: -; j_gene: TRBJ2-2; CDR3aa: CATSSKAGAGELFF; CDR3nt: TGTGCCACCTCGAGTAAGGCAGGGGCCGGGGAGCTGTTTTTT
abundance: -; v_gene: TRBV6-1; d_gene: TRBD1; j_gene: TRBJ2-5; CDR3aa: CASSDVTYRGYETQYF; CDR3nt: TGTGCCAGCAGTGACGTAACTTACAGGGGGTATGAGACCCAGTACTTC
abundance: few; v_gene: TRBV5-1; d_gene: -; j_gene: TRBJ1-3; CDR3aa: CASSFGETASGNTIYF; CDR3nt: TGCGCCAGCAGCTTCGGCGAGACAGCGTCTGGAAACACCATATATTTT
abundance: -; v_gene: TRBV6-5; d_gene: -; j_gene: TRBJ1-1; CDR3aa: CASSYLTGGTEAFF; CDR3nt: TGTGCCAGCAGTTACCTGACAGGTGGGACTGAAGCTTTCTTT
abundance: -; v_gene: TRBV19; d_gene: -; j_gene: TRBJ2-7; CDR3aa: CASSTPRGYEQYF; CDR3nt: TGTGCCAGTAGTACCCCAAGGGGTTACGAGCAGTACTTC